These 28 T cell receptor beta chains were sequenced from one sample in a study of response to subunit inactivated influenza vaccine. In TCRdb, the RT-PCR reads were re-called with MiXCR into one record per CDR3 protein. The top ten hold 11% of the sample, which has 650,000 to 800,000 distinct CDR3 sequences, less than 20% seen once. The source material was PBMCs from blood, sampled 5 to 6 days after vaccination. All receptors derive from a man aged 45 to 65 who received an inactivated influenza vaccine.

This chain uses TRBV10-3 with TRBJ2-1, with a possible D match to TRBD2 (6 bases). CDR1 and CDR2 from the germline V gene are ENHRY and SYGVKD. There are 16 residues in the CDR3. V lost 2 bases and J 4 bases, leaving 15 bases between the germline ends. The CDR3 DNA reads TGTGCCATCAGTGAGAGGGCTAGCGTTTATTACAATGAGCAGTTCTTC. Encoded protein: CAISERASVYYNEQFF.

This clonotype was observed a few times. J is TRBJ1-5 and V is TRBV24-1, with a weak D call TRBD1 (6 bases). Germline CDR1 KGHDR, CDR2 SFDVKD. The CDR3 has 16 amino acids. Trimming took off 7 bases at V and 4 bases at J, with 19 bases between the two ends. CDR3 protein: CATSNQQTGPNQPQHF. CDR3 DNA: TGTGCCACCAGCAACCAACAGACAGGACCTAATCAGCCCCAGCATTTT.

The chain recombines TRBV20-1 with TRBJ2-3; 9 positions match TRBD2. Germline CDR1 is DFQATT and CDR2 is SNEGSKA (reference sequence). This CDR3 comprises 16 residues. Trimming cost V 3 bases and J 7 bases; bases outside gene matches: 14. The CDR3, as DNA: TGCAGTGCTAGGGGGGCGGGCAGCGGGAGGTCTAATACGCAGTATTTT. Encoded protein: CSARGAGSGRSNTQYF.

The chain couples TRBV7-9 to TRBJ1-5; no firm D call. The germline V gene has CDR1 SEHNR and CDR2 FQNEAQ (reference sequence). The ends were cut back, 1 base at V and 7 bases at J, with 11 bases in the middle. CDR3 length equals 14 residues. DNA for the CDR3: TGTGCCAGCAGCTTAGAAACGTCCATGCAGCCCCAGCATTTT. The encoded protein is CASSLETSMQPQHF.

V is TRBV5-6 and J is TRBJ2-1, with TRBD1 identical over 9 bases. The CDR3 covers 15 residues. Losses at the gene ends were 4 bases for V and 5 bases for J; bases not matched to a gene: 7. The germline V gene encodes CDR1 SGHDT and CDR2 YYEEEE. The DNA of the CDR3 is TGTGCCAGCAGCACCCCGGGACAGGGAAACAATGAGCAGTTCTTC. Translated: CASSTPGQGNNEQFF.

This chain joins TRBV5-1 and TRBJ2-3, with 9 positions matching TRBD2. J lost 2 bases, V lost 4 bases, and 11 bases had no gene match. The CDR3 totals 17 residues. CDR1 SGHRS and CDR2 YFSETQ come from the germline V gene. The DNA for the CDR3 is TGCGCCAGCAGCCTACCTTTAGCGGGGGCCTTCACAGATACGCAGTATTTT. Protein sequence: CASSLPLAGAFTDTQYF.

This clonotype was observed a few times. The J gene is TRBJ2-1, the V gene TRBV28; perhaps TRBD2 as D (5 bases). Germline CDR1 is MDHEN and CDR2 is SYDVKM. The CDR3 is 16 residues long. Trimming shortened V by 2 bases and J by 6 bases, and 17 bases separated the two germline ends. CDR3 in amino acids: CASSLLRLREPNEQFF. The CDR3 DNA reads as TGTGCCAGCAGTTTACTGCGGTTGAGGGAGCCCAATGAGCAGTTCTTC. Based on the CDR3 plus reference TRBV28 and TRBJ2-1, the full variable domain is DVKVTQSSRYLVKRTGEKVFLECVQDMDHENMFWYRQDPGLGLRLIYFSYDVKMKEKGDIPEGYSVSREKKERFSLILESASTNQTSMYLCASSLLRLREPNEQFFGPGTRLTVL.

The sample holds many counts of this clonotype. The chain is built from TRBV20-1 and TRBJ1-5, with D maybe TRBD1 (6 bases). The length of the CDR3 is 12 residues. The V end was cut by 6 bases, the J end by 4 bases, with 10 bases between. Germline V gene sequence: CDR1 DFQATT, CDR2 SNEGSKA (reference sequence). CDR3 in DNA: TGCAGTGCCCGAGGGGGGAATCAGCCCCAGCATTTT. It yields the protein CSARGGNQPQHF.

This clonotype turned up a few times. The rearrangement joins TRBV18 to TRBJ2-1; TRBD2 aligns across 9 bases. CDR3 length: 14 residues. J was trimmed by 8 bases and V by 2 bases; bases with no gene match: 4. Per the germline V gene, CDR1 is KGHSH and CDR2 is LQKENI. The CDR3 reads CASSPLAGVDEQFF. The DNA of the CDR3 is TGTGCCAGCTCACCATTAGCGGGAGTAGATGAGCAGTTCTTC. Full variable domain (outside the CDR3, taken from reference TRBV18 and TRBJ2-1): NAGVMQNPRHLVRRRGQEARLRCSPMKGHSHVYWYRQLPEEGLKFMVYLQKENIIDESGMPKERFSAEFPKEGPSILRIQQVVRGDSAAYFCASSPLAGVDEQFFGPGTRLTVL.

CDR3 amino acids: CSATVWGTEAFF. CDR3 DNA: TGCAGTGCCACCGTCTGGGGCACTGAAGCTTTCTTT. The rearrangement joins TRBV20-1 to TRBJ1-1; D is undetermined. CDR1 and CDR2 from the germline V gene are DFQATT and SNEGSKA (reference sequence). V lost 6 bases, J lost 4 bases, and 12 bases lay in between. The CDR3 sequence is 12 residues long.

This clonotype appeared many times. DNA of the CDR3: TGTGCCAGCAGTCTCGACAGGGGGGATCAGCCCCAGCATTTT. Protein sequence: CASSLDRGDQPQHF. The chain employs TRBV12-3 or TRBV12-4 and TRBJ1-5; 9 positions match TRBD1. The CDR3 runs 14 residues. Trimming at V came to 5 bases and at J to 5 bases, leaving 4 bases not matched to a gene.

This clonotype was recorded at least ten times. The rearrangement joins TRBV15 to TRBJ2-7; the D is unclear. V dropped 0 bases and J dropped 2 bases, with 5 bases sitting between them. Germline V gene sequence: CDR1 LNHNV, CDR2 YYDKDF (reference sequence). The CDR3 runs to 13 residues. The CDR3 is CATSRDLPYEQYF. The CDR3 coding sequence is TGTGCCACCAGCAGAGATCTGCCCTACGAGCAGTACTTC.

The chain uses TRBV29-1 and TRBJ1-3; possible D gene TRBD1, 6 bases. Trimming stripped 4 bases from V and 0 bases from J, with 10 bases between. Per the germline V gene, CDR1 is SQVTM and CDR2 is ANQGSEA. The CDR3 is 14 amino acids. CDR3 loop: CSVAQGYSGNTIYF. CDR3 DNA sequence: TGCAGCGTTGCGCAGGGGTACTCTGGAAACACCATATATTTT. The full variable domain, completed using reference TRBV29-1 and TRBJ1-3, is SAVISQKPSRDICQRGTSLTIQCQVDSQVTMMFWYRQQPGQSLTLIATANQGSEATYESGFVIDKFPISRPNLTFSTLTVSNMSPEDSSIYLCSVAQGYSGNTIYFGEGSWLTVV.

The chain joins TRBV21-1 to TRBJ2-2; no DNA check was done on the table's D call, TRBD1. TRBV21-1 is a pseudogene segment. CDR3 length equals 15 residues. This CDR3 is CASSRDRKYTGELFF. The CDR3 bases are TGTGCCAGCAGTCGGGACAGAAAATACACCGGGGAGCTGTTTTTT.

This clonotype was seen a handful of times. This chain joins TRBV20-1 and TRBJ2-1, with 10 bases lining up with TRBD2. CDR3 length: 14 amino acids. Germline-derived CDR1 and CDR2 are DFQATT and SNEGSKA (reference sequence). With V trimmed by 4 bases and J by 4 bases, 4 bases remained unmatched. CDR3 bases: TGCAGTGCTATCACTAGCGGGATATACAATGAGCAGTTCTTC. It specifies CSAITSGIYNEQFF.

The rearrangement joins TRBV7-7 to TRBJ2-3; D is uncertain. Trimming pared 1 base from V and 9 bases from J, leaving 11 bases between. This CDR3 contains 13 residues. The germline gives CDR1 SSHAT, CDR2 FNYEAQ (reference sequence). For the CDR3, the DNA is TGTGCCAGCAGCTTAGGTGGCCCAGGAACGCAGTATTTT. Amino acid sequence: CASSLGGPGTQYF.

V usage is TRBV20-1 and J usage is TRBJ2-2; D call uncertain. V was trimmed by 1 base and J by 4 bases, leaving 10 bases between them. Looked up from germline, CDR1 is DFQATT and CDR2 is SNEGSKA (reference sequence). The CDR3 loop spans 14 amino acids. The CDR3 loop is CSARGTGSTGELFF. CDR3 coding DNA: TGCAGTGCTAGAGGGACGGGTTCCACCGGGGAGCTGTTTTTT.

The CDR3: CASREQGRSETQYF. The CDR3 coding sequence is TGTGCCAGCAGAGAACAGGGGCGGTCAGAGACCCAGTACTTC. The V gene is TRBV3-1, the J gene TRBJ2-5; 7 bases line up with TRBD1. J gave up 4 bases and V 6 bases, and 8 bases lay outside the gene matches. The V gene's germline CDR1 is LGHDT and CDR2 YNNKEL (reference sequence). The CDR3 runs 14 residues.

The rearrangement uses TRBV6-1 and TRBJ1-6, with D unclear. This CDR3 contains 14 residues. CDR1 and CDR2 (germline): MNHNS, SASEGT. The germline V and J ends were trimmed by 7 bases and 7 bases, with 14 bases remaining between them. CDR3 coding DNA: TGTGCCAGCACCGACGGCCGGGCAAATTCACCCCTCCACTTT. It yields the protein CASTDGRANSPLHF.

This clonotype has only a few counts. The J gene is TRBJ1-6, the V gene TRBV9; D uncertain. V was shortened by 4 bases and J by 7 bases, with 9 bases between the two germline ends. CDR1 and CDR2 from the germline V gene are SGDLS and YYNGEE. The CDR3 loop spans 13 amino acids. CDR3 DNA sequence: TGTGCCAGCAGCACCCGTCCGAATTCACCCCTCCACTTT. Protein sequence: CASSTRPNSPLHF.

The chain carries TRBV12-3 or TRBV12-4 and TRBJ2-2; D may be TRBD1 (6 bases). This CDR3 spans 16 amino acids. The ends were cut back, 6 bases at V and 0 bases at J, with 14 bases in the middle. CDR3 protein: CASSRGTIANTGELFF. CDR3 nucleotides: TGTGCCAGCAGCCGTGGGACAATCGCGAACACCGGGGAGCTGTTTTTT.

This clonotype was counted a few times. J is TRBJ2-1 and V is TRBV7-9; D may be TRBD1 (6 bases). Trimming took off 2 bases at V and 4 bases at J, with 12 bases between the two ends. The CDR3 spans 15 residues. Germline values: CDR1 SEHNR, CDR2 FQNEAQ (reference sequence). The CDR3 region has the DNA TGTGCCAGCAGCTTACCCCGGGACAAGTACAATGAGCAGTTCTTC. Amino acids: CASSLPRDKYNEQFF.

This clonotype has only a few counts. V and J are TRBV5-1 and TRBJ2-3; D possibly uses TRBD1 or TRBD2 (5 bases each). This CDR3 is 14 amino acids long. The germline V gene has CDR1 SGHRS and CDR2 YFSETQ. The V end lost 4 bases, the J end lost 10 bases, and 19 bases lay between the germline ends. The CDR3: CASSPPGPYGAQYF. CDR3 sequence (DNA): TGCGCCAGCAGCCCCCCGGGGCCCTATGGTGCGCAGTATTTT.

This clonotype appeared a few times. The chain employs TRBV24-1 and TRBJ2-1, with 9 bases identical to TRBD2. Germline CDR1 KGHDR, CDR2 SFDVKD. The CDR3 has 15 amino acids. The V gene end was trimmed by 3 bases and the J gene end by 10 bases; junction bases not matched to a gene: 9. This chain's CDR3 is CATSDPRASGVEQFF. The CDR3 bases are TGTGCCACCAGTGATCCCCGGGCTAGCGGGGTCGAGCAGTTCTTC.

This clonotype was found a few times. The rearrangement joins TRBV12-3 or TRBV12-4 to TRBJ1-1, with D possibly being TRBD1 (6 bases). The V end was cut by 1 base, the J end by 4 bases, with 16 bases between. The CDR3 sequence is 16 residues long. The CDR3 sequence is CASSLGGPLLGTEAFF. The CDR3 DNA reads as TGTGCCAGCAGTTTAGGGGGGCCCCTACTTGGCACTGAAGCTTTCTTT.

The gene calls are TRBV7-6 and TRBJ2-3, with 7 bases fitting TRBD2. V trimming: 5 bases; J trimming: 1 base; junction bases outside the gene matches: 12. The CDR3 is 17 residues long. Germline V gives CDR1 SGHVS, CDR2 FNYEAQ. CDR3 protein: CASSPSGSGPRTDTQYF. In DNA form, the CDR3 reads TGTGCCAGCAGCCCGTCCGGTAGCGGGCCTCGCACAGATACGCAGTATTTT. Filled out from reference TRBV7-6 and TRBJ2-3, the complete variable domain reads GAGVSQSPRYKVTKRGQDVALRCDPISGHVSLYWYRQALGQGPEFLTYFNYEAQQDKSGLPNDRFSAERPEGSISTLTIQRTEQRDSAMYRCASSPSGSGPRTDTQYFGPGTRLTVL.

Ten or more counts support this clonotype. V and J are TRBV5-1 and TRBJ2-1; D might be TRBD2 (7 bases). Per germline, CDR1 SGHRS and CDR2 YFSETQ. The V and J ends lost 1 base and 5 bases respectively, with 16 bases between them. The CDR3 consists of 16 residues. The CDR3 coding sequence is TGCGCCAGCAGCTTGATCTGGCGGGGGCGGAACAATGAGCAGTTCTTC. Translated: CASSLIWRGRNNEQFF.

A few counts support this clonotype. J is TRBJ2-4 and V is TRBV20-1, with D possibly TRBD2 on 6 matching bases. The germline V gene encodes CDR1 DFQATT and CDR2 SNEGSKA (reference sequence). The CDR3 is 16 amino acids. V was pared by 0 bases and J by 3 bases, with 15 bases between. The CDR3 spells CSARDRGKFVKNIQYF. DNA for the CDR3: TGCAGTGCTAGAGATCGGGGGAAGTTCGTCAAAAACATTCAGTACTTC.